These 18 T cell receptor beta chains share one sample of origin, sequenced in a study of early stage breast cancer tumors. Repertoires were generated with immunoSEQ multiplex PCR, while TCRdb's copy carries only in-frame clones and drops some. The table shows some 30,000 clones, with 70% to 90% occurring only once. Sequencing used blood. Receptors were obtained from a person aged 50 to 59 with breast cancer.

V and J are TRBV18 and TRBJ1-2; 7 bases match TRBD1. Trimming cost V 3 bases and J 1 base; bases outside gene matches: 5. The CDR3 is 15 amino acids. Per germline, CDR1 KGHSH and CDR2 LQKENI. CDR3 sequence (DNA): TGTGCCAGCTCACCTGTAGACAGGGTTAACTATGGCTACACCTTC. This encodes CASSPVDRVNYGYTF.

The chain recombines TRBV19 with TRBJ2-2; D is perhaps TRBD2 (6 bases). Trimming pared 10 bases from V and 5 bases from J, leaving 14 bases between. The CDR3 is made up of 13 amino acids. Germline lookup yields CDR1 LNHDA and CDR2 SQIVND (reference sequence). CDR3 sequence (DNA): TGTGCCATCGGGGGTATTTTGACCGGGGAGCTGTTTTTT. Translating gives CAIGGILTGELFF.

The J gene is TRBJ2-3, the V gene TRBV6-5; 7 nucleotides align to TRBD2. Looked up from germline, CDR1 is MNHEY and CDR2 is SVGAGI. With 3 bases clipped from V and 1 base from J, the junction kept 4 bases outside the gene matches. The CDR3 extends over 15 amino acids. CDR3 sequence reads: CASSYSGRGTDTQYF. The CDR3, as DNA: TGTGCCAGCAGTTATTCGGGGAGGGGCACAGATACGCAGTATTTT.

The chain joins TRBV9 to TRBJ1-1; D may be TRBD1 (6 bases). V was trimmed by 0 bases and J by 0 bases, leaving 12 bases between them. This CDR3 is 16 amino acids long. CDR1 and CDR2 from the germline V gene are SGDLS and YYNGEE. CDR3 nucleotides: TGTGCCAGCAGCGTAGCCGGGGGGGCCGTGAACACTGAAGCTTTCTTT. Its translation is CASSVAGGAVNTEAFF.

V gene TRBV5-4 combines with J gene TRBJ2-1, with D possibly TRBD2 on 5 matching bases. The germline CDR1 and CDR2 sequences are SGHNT and YYREEE (reference sequence). Trimming stripped 2 bases from V and 7 bases from J, with 10 bases between. The length of the CDR3 is 13 residues. The CDR3 region is CASSLRERNEQFF. Written as DNA, the CDR3 is TGTGCCAGCAGCTTAAGGGAGCGGAATGAGCAGTTCTTC.

Here the CDR3 DNA reads TGCAGCGTTGCCGACCTGTGGGGACTAGCGGGAGGGCCAGATACGCAGTATTTT. Amino acids: CSVADLWGLAGGPDTQYF. V gene TRBV29-1 combines with J gene TRBJ2-3; 16 bases map to TRBD2. This CDR3 contains 18 residues. Germline V gives CDR1 SQVTM, CDR2 ANQGSEA. Trimming cost V 4 bases and J 4 bases; bases outside gene matches: 11.

This clone was observed a handful of times. This chain connects TRBV11-3 to TRBJ1-1; no clear D. V lost 3 bases and J 4 bases, leaving 9 bases between the germline ends. The CDR3 has 13 amino acids. Germline assignment: CDR1 SGHNT and CDR2 YENEEA. CDR3 nucleotides: TGTGCCAGCAGCTTTACCGGTACCACTGAAGCTTTCTTT. Translating it yields CASSFTGTTEAFF. Drawing the rest from reference TRBV11-3 and TRBJ1-1, the complete variable domain is EAGVVQSPRYKIIEKKQPVAFWCNPISGHNTLYWYLQNLGQGPELLIRYENEEAVDDSQLPKDRFSAERLKGVDSTLKIQPAELGDSAVYLCASSFTGTTEAFFGQGTRLTVV.

The rearrangement links TRBV7-8 to TRBJ2-3, with TRBD2 matching over 14 bases. The CDR3 is 16 amino acids. J gave up 8 bases and V 4 bases, and 8 bases lay outside the gene matches. Germline values: CDR1 SGHVS, CDR2 FQNEAQ. This CDR3 is CASSSGTSGSRGTQYF. The CDR3 DNA reads TGTGCCAGCAGCTCCGGGACTAGCGGGAGTAGGGGTACGCAGTATTTT.

The CDR3 nucleotides read TGTGCCACCAGCAGAGATTGGGGTGAGCAGTACTTC. Protein sequence: CATSRDWGEQYF. The rearrangement links TRBV15 to TRBJ2-7; D gene uncertain. CDR3 length: 12 residues. CDR1 is LNHNV, CDR2 YYDKDF, per germline (reference sequence). Trimming removed 0 bases from V and 7 bases from J, with 7 bases in between. The full variable domain, its missing parts supplied by reference TRBV15 and TRBJ2-7, is DAMVIQNPRYQVTQFGKPVTLSCSQTLNHNVMYWYQQKSSQAPKLLFHYYDKDFNNEADTPDNFQSRRPNTSFCFLDIRSPGLGDTAMYLCATSRDWGEQYFGPGTRLTVT.

The chain employs TRBV19 and TRBJ2-4; D possibly corresponds to TRBD2 (5 bases). The CDR3 is 12 residues long. The V and J ends lost 9 bases and 7 bases respectively, with 13 bases between them. The germline V gene encodes CDR1 LNHDA and CDR2 SQIVND (reference sequence). Here the CDR3 DNA reads TGTGCCAGCCGAGCCCCGGGGAACATTCAGTACTTC. This translates into CASRAPGNIQYF.

This chain uses TRBV19 with TRBJ2-1; maybe TRBD1 (5 bases). Per the germline V gene, CDR1 is LNHDA and CDR2 is SQIVND (reference sequence). The germline V and J ends were trimmed by 6 bases and 4 bases, with 13 bases remaining between them. CDR3 length equals 14 residues. DNA for the CDR3: TGTGCCAGTAGGGGCAGAAGGGGATACAATGAGCAGTTCTTC. Its translation is CASRGRRGYNEQFF. The full variable domain, with the rest looked up from reference TRBV19 and TRBJ2-1, is DGGITQSPKYLFRKEGQNVTLSCEQNLNHDAMYWYRQDPGQGLRLIYYSQIVNDFQKGDIAEGYSVSREKKESFPLTVTSAQKNPTAFYLCASRGRRGYNEQFFGPGTRLTVL.

V usage is TRBV7-9 and J usage is TRBJ1-2; maybe TRBD1 (5 bases). There are 14 residues in the CDR3. Looked up from germline, CDR1 is SEHNR and CDR2 is FQNEAQ (reference sequence). Trimming pared 8 bases from V and 0 bases from J, leaving 13 bases between. The CDR3 DNA sequence: TGTGCCAGCGGACAACAGTGGACTAACTATGGCTACACCTTC. This sequence encodes CASGQQWTNYGYTF.

This chain uses TRBV9 with TRBJ1-2; D gene uncertain. Germline V gene sequence: CDR1 SGDLS, CDR2 YYNGEE. This CDR3 is 11 amino acids long. Trimming shortened V by 3 bases and J by 4 bases, and 4 bases separated the two germline ends. DNA for the CDR3: TGTGCCAGCAGCGCGGTCTATGGCTACACCTTC. Amino acid sequence: CASSAVYGYTF.

V gene TRBV7-9 combines with J gene TRBJ2-5; D may be TRBD1 (5 bases). Germline V gene sequence: CDR1 SEHNR, CDR2 FQNEAQ (reference sequence). The CDR3 is made up of 15 amino acids. Trimming shortened V by 2 bases and J by 3 bases, and 13 bases separated the two germline ends. CDR3 nucleotides: TGTGCCAGCAGCTTACCGGCAGGGCTAGAAGAGACCCAGTACTTC. Encoded protein: CASSLPAGLEETQYF. Drawing the rest from reference TRBV7-9 and TRBJ2-5, the complete variable domain is DTGVSQNPRHKITKRGQNVTFRCDPISEHNRLYWYRQTLGQGPEFLTYFQNEAQLEKSRLLSDRFSAERPKGSFSTLEIQRTEQGDSAMYLCASSLPAGLEETQYFGPGTRLLVL.

This clone appeared a single time. This rearrangement joins TRBV4-3 to TRBJ2-7, with 9 bases aligning to TRBD2. The CDR3 runs to 16 residues. The germline CDR1 and CDR2 sequences are LGHNA and YSLEER. V was clipped by 0 bases and J by 2 bases; unmatched bases: 5. In nucleotides, the CDR3 is TGCGCCAGCAGCCAAGATTGGGCGGGAGGGCCCTACGAGCAGTACTTC. It yields the protein CASSQDWAGGPYEQYF.

The chain employs TRBV9 and TRBJ2-2, with D possibly TRBD2 on 5 matching bases. V was trimmed by 0 bases and J by 5 bases, leaving 11 bases between them. The germline gives CDR1 SGDLS, CDR2 YYNGEE. The CDR3 sequence is 15 residues long. CDR3 loop: CASSVGAPGTGELFF. Here the CDR3 DNA reads TGTGCCAGCAGCGTAGGAGCCCCGGGAACCGGGGAGCTGTTTTTT.

This chain joins TRBV5-1 and TRBJ2-1, with TRBD2 matching 11 bases. J gave up 9 bases and V 0 bases, and 11 bases lay outside the gene matches. Germline loops: CDR1 SGHRS, CDR2 YFSETQ. There are 17 residues in the CDR3. The CDR3 is CASSLGYGSSGGTEQFF. CDR3 coding DNA: TGCGCCAGCAGCTTGGGGTACGGCTCTAGCGGGGGGACTGAGCAGTTCTTC.

The chain has TRBV4-1 and TRBJ2-5; 8 bases line up with TRBD2. The ends lost 4 bases at V and 2 bases at J; junction bases unmatched: 6. The CDR3 spans 15 residues. CDR1 MGHRA and CDR2 YSYEKL come from the germline V gene. The CDR3 DNA is TGCGCCAGCAGCCTCGGACTAGCTTATCAAGAGACCCAGTACTTC. It yields the protein CASSLGLAYQETQYF.